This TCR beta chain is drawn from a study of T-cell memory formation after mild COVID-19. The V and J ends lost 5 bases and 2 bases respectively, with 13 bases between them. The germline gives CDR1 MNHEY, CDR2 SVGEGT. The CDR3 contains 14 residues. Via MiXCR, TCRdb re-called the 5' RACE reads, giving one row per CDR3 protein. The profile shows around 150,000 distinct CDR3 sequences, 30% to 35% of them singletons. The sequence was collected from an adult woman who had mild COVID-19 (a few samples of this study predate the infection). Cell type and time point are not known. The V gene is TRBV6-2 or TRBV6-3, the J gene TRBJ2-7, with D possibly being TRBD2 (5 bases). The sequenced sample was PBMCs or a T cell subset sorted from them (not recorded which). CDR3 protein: CASSTSGVTYEQYF. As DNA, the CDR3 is TGTGCCAGCAGTACGTCCGGGGTTACCTACGAGCAGTACTTC.